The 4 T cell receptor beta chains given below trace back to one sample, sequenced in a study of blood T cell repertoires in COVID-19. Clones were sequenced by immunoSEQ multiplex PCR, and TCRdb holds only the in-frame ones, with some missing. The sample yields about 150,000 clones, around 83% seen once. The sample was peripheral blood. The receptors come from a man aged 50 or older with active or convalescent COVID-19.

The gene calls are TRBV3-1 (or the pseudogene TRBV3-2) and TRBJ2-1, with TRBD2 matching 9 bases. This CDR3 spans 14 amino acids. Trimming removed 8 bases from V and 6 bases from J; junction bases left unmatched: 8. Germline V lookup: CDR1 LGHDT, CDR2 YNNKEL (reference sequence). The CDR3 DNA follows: TGTGCCAGCGAAAGCGGGAGGTACTCCAATGAGCAGTTCTTC. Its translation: CASESGRYSNEQFF.

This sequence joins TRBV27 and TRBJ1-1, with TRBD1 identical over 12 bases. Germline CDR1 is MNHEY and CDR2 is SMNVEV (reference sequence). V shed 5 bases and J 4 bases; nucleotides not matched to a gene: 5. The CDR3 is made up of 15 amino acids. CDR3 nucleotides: TGTGCCAGCAGTAGGGACAGGGGGCCGGTCACTGAAGCTTTCTTT. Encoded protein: CASSRDRGPVTEAFF.

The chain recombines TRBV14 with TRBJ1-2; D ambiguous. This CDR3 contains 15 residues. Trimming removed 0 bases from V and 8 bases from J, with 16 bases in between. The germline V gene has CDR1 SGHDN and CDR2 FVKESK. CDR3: CASSQDKFAREGYTF. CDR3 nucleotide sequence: TGTGCCAGCAGCCAAGATAAGTTTGCCCGGGAAGGCTACACCTTC. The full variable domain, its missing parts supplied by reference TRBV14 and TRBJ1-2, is EAGVTQFPSHSVIEKGQTVTLRCDPISGHDNLYWYRRVMGKEIKFLLHFVKESKQDESGMPNNRFLAERTGGTYSTLKVQPAELEDSGVYFCASSQDKFAREGYTFGSGTRLTVV.

CDR3 DNA sequence: TGTGCCAGCAGTGAAGCGCGAGAGAGAGAGCCCCAGCATTTT. Residues: CASSEAREREPQHF. The gene calls are TRBV2 and TRBJ1-5; D call uncertain. The CDR3 length is 14 residues. CDR1 and CDR2 (germline): SNHLY, FYNNEI. Trimming pared 0 bases from V and 8 bases from J, leaving 11 bases between.